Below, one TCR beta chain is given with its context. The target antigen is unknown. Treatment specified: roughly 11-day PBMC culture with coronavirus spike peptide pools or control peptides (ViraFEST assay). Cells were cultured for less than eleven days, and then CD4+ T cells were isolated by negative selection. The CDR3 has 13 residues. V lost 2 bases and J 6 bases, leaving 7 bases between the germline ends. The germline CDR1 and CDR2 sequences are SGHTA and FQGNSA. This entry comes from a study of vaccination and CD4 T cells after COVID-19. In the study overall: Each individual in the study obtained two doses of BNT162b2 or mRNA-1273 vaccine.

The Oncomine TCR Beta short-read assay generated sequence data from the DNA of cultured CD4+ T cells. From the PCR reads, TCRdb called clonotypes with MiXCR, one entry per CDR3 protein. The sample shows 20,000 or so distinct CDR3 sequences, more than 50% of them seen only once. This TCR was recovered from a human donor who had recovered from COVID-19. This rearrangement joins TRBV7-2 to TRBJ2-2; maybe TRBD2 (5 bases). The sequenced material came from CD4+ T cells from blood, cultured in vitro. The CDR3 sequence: CASSLTRSGELFF. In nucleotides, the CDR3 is TGTGCCAGCAGCTTAACTAGGTCCGGGGAGCTGTTTTTT.